The sequence of this T cell receptor beta chain was determined in a study of T cells in Graves' hyperthyroidism and ophthalmopathy. Study-level background: Peripheral blood was secured at the point of initial diagnosis, before any treatment.

Study outcomes and limitations: Ophthalmopathy was separated from stable hyperthyroidism by a 13 V-J model.

Amplified TCR beta CDR3 regions came from RNA transcripts. First-round RT-PCR of the TCR CDR3 relied on the HTBI primer set. A single record per CDR3 protein comes from TCRdb applying MiXCR to the multiplex PCR reads. The table records 300,000 to 400,000 distinct CDR3 sequences, approximately 13% of them present only once. This clonotype was observed many times. No antigen is known for it. Germline V lookup: CDR1 DFQATT, CDR2 SNEGSKA (reference sequence). CDR3 length: 13 residues. J gave up 4 bases and V 5 bases, and 4 bases lay outside the gene matches. The TCR originated in a woman aged 18-29 years with Graves' hyperthyroidism. The rearrangement joins TRBV20-1 to TRBJ2-7, with 11 positions matching TRBD1. The sequenced material came from blood. CDR3 amino acids: CSAPRDRGYEQYF. CDR3 nucleotides: TGCAGTGCTCCCCGGGACAGGGGGTACGAGCAGTACTTC.